This TCR beta chain is drawn from a study of blood T cell repertoires in COVID-19. Study information: PBMCs, B-cell-depleted T cells, or T cells provided the cDNA or gDNA that made up the material.

Per the authors' pipeline: Using reference gene primer amplification, nucleated cell counts were estimated. The protocol was immunoSEQ multiplex PCR, while the TCRdb copy is restricted to in-frame clones and leaves out a portion. V and J calls and clone size are those listed in that table; D and trimming were worked out from the DNA. The data show roughly 150,000 clones, roughly 93% seen once. The CDR3 is 17 residues long. This chain connects TRBV21-1 to TRBJ2-1; no DNA check was done on the table's D call, TRBD2. TRBV21-1 constitutes a pseudogene. The sample consisted of peripheral blood. The receptor comes from a man between 18 and 29 years old with acute or convalescent COVID-19. This CDR3 reads CASSKGGGVAGVNEQFF. CDR3 bases: TGTGCCAGCAGCAAAGGAGGGGGGGTAGCGGGAGTAAATGAGCAGTTCTTC.